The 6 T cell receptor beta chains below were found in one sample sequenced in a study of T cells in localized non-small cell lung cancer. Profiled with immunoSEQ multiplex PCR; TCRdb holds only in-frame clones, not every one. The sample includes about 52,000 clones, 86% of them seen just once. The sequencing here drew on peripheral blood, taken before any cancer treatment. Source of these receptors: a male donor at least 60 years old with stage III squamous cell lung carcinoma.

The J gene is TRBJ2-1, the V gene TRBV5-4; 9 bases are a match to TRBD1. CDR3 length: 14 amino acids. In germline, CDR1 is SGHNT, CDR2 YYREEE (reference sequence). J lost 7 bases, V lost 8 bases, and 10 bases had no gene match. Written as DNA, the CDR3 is TGTGCCAGTTTACGGGACAGGGTCTCGAATGAGCAGTTCTTC. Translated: CASLRDRVSNEQFF. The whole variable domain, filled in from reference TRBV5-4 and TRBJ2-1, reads ETGVTQSPTHLIKTRGQQVTLRCSSQSGHNTVSWYQQALGQGPQFIFQYYREEENGRGNFPPRFSGLQFPNYSSELNVNALELDDSALYLCASLRDRVSNEQFFGPGTRLTVL.

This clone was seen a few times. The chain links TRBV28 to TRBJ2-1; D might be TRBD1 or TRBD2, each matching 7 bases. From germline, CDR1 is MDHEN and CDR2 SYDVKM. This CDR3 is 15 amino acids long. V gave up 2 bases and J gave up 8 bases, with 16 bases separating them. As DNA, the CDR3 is TGTGCCAGCAGTTTAAGGCAGGGGGGGTCCGATGAGCAGTTCTTC. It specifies CASSLRQGGSDEQFF.

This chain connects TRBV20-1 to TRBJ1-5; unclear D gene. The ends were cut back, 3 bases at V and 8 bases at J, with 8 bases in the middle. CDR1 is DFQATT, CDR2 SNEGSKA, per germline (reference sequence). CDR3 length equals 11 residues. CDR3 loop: CSASRGEPQHF. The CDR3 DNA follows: TGCAGTGCTAGTCGCGGCGAGCCCCAGCATTTT.

The CDR3 DNA reads as TGTGCCAGCAGGAGTCAGGGGGTTGGAAACACCATATATTTT. Its translation is CASRSQGVGNTIYF. The chain uses TRBV6-5 and TRBJ1-3; 7 bases fit TRBD1. Trimming cost V 6 bases and J 3 bases; bases outside gene matches: 5. CDR3 length: 14 residues. Germline V gene data show CDR1 as MNHEY and CDR2 as SVGAGI.

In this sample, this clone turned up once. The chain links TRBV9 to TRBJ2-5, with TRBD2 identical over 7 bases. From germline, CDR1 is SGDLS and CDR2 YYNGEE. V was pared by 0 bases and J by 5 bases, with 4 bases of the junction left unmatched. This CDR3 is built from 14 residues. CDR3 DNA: TGTGCCAGCAGCGTAGGACTAGCTAGGGAGACCCAGTACTTC. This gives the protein CASSVGLARETQYF.

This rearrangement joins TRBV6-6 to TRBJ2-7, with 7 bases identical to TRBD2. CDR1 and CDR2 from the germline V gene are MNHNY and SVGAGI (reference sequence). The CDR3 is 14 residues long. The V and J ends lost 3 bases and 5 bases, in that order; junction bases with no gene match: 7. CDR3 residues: CASSYNGGVNEQYF. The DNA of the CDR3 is TGTGCCAGCAGTTATAATGGGGGGGTCAACGAGCAGTACTTC.